The source of this T cell receptor beta chain is a study of cytomegalovirus exposure and HLA in healthy donors. Overall study: When about 400 donors were genotyped, over 80% of them were found to fall in the Caucasian-associated ancestry cluster. Findings and limits, study-wide: In terms of immune exposure information, only CMV serostatus was available.

Primers for the PCR totalled 60 Vbeta and 13 Jbeta. Libraries were prepared by immunoSEQ multiplex PCR; TCRdb keeps only in-frame clonotypes and omits some of them. This sample yields roughly 100,000 clones, of which about 69% are seen a single time; about a sixth belongs to the top ten. Germline V gene data show CDR1 as SGHTA and CDR2 as FQGTGA. The V and J ends lost 0 bases and 5 bases, in that order; junction bases with no gene match: 7. This CDR3 comprises 17 residues. In the case of this clone: Its specificity is not known.

This TCR derives from a woman between 18 and 29 years old in good health and CMV-seropositive. The sequencing input was PBMCs. The gene calls are TRBV7-3 and TRBJ2-3, with 11 nucleotides matching TRBD2. The CDR3 protein is CASSLTWASGRIDTQYF. DNA of the CDR3: TGTGCCAGCAGCTTAACGTGGGCTAGCGGGAGGATAGATACGCAGTATTTT.